Below are 23 T cell receptor beta chains sequenced from a single sample in a study of T cell repertoires in cytomegalovirus infection. TCRdb reprocessed the reads via MiXCR and lists one record per CDR3 protein. The sample yields 830,000 or so distinct CDR3 sequences, less than 35% seen once. Antigen specificity for these receptors is unknown. The sequencing here drew on cultured CD8+ T cells from PBMCs, taken from culture after CMV antigen stimulation. The receptors were sampled from a human donor in good health (CMV status not recorded). Some clones in this sample may be carry-over from other donors' samples.

The genes are TRBV12-3 or TRBV12-4 and TRBJ1-1, with D possibly matching TRBD1 (5 bases). Trimming left V 6 bases short and J 3 bases short, with 14 bases between. CDR3 size: 14 residues. The CDR3 nucleotides are TGTGCCAGCAGCCTGATGGGGCGCGACACTGAAGCTTTCTTT. It is translated as CASSLMGRDTEAFF.

The chain has TRBV20-1 and TRBJ2-7; D assignment may be TRBD1 or TRBD2 (7 bases each). Trimming shortened V by 2 bases and J by 3 bases, and 11 bases separated the two germline ends. Germline V gives CDR1 DFQATT, CDR2 SNEGSKA (reference sequence). CDR3 length equals 13 residues. CDR3 nucleotides: TGCAGTGCTAGAACCAGGGGGGGCTACGAGCAGTACGTC. Translating it yields CSARTRGGYEQYV.

The V call is TRBV5-5, the J call TRBJ2-5; D uncertain. Looked up from germline, CDR1 is SGHKS and CDR2 is YYEKEE (reference sequence). Trimming removed 0 bases from V and 5 bases from J, with 8 bases in between. The CDR3 sequence is 13 residues long. The CDR3 loop is CASSLEVRETQYF. In DNA, the CDR3 is TGTGCCAGCAGCTTGGAAGTCAGGGAGACCCAGTACTTC.

V gene TRBV29-1 combines with J gene TRBJ1-1, with D possibly being TRBD1 (6 bases). Trimming shortened V by 1 base and J by 8 bases, and 11 bases separated the two germline ends. The CDR3 totals 12 residues. Germline loops: CDR1 SQVTM, CDR2 ANQGSEA. Here the CDR3 reads CSVEALGTEAFF. The CDR3 coding sequence is TGCAGCGTTGAAGCCCTCGGGACAGAAGCTTTCTTT.

The chain combines TRBV11-2 with TRBJ2-2; the D is unclear. Germline assignment: CDR1 SGHAT and CDR2 FQNNGV. The CDR3 is 16 residues long. Trimming left V 2 bases short and J 1 base short, with 11 bases between. The CDR3 here is CASSLWLRKNTGELFF. CDR3 bases: TGTGCCAGCAGCTTATGGTTGCGGAAGAACACCGGGGAGCTGTTTTTT.

V usage is TRBV4-3 and J usage is TRBJ2-2; no clear D. Looked up from germline, CDR1 is LGHNA and CDR2 is YSLEER. The CDR3 contains 13 residues. V shed 2 bases and J shed 6 bases, with 7 bases lying between them. The CDR3 protein is CASSQRVPGELFF. DNA of the CDR3: TGCGCCAGCAGCCAAAGGGTGCCCGGGGAGCTGTTTTTT.

As concerns this clonotype: This may arise from a read error, as a much more abundant clone is one base away. This sequence joins TRBV7-2 and TRBJ2-1; unclear D gene. The CDR3 contains 12 residues. Looked up from germline, CDR1 is SGHTA and CDR2 is FQGNSA. CDR3 in amino acids: CASSPSGHEQLF. CDR3 sequence (DNA): TGTGCCAGCAGCCCTAGTGGGCATGAGCAGTTATTC.

V gene TRBV10-3 combines with J gene TRBJ2-2; TRBD1 matches 11 bases. Germline V gene data show CDR1 as ENHRY and CDR2 as SYGVKD. This CDR3 contains 16 residues. The V and J ends lost 6 bases and 6 bases, in that order; junction bases with no gene match: 9. The CDR3 is CAISVDRDRGSGELFF. Written as DNA, the CDR3 is TGTGCCATCAGCGTAGACCGGGACAGGGGGTCCGGGGAGCTGTTTTTT.

Here the CDR3 DNA reads TGTGCCAGCAGCTTGGTGGGGAGTGGGGAATATACGCAGTATTTT. This gives the protein CASSLVGSGEYTQYF. The chain carries TRBV5-4 and TRBJ2-3; TRBD2 is a possible D gene (5 bases). This CDR3 region has 15 residues. In germline, CDR1 is SGHNT, CDR2 YYREEE (reference sequence). V was clipped by 0 bases and J by 7 bases, with 15 bases between them.

The chain combines TRBV7-6 with TRBJ2-5; D is uncertain. The V end was cut by 8 bases, the J end by 3 bases, with 10 bases between. Germline V gene data show CDR1 as SGHVS and CDR2 as FNYEAQ. The CDR3 sequence is 12 residues long. CDR3 DNA: TGTGCCAGCGGGGAAGGTGAAGAGACCCAGTACTTC. Encoded protein: CASGEGEETQYF.

This sequence joins TRBV19 and TRBJ1-4, with unresolved D. The V and J ends lost 5 bases and 1 base respectively, with 8 bases between them. Germline lookup yields CDR1 LNHDA and CDR2 SQIVND (reference sequence). The CDR3 totals 14 residues. CDR3 sequence reads: CASSPGLTNEKLFF. The CDR3 DNA reads as TGTGCCAGTAGTCCAGGATTAACTAATGAAAAACTGTTTTTT.

This clonotype was seen a few times. The rearrangement uses TRBV7-2 and TRBJ1-6; no clear D. The CDR3 loop spans 15 amino acids. The germline gives CDR1 SGHTA, CDR2 FQGNSA. Trimming removed 1 base at V and 7 bases at J, with 11 bases between. The CDR3 loop is CASSLGVLDNSPLHF. In nucleotides, the CDR3 is TGTGCCAGCAGCTTAGGAGTCTTGGACAATTCACCCCTCCACTTT.

This clonotype was seen a few times. This chain joins TRBV7-6 and TRBJ2-1; maybe TRBD2 (5 bases). V lost 1 base, J lost 1 base, and 8 bases lay in between. The CDR3 consists of 15 residues. The V gene's germline CDR1 is SGHVS and CDR2 FNYEAQ. CDR3 sequence reads: CASSLEEGSYNEQFF. CDR3 bases: TGTGCCAGCAGCTTAGAAGAGGGTTCCTACAATGAGCAGTTCTTC.

This clonotype was counted only a few times. The V gene is TRBV12-3 or TRBV12-4, the J gene TRBJ2-7; D assignment may be TRBD1 or TRBD2 (6 bases each). Deletions cut 3 bases from V and 0 bases from J, with 18 bases between. The CDR3 spans 17 residues. DNA for the CDR3: TGTGCCAGCAGTTTCGGAGGGGGGCCGCCCAGCTCCTACGAGCAGTACGTC. It codes for CASSFGGGPPSSYEQYV.

The chain has TRBV29-1 and TRBJ1-2, with a tentative D call TRBD1 (5 bases). Trimming cost V 7 bases and J 3 bases, with 15 bases left between them. In germline, CDR1 is SQVTM, CDR2 ANQGSEA. This CDR3 comprises 13 residues. The CDR3 loop is CSALGTGDYGYTF. The CDR3 coding sequence is TGCAGCGCCCTCGGAACGGGGGACTATGGCTACACCTTC.

This clonotype was detected a few times. The chain employs TRBV15 and TRBJ2-5, with TRBD2 identical over 10 bases. Trimming took 7 bases from V and 2 from J; bases not matched to a gene: 7. CDR3 length: 15 amino acids. Germline loops: CDR1 LNHNV, CDR2 YYDKDF (reference sequence). The CDR3 DNA reads TGTGCCACCAACGGGGCTAGCGGGGGACAAGAGACCCAGTACTTC. This codes for CATNGASGGQETQYF.

The chain uses TRBV6-6 and TRBJ1-3; D is possibly TRBD1 (5 bases). The CDR3 covers 18 residues. Germline assignment: CDR1 MNHNY and CDR2 SVGAGI (reference sequence). V lost 0 bases to trimming and J lost 2 bases, with 17 bases between them. The CDR3 spells CASSYSFFNWGAGNTIYF. Here the CDR3 DNA reads TGTGCCAGCAGTTACTCGTTTTTTAATTGGGGGGCTGGAAACACCATATATTTT.

V gene TRBV7-2 combines with J gene TRBJ1-6; D might be TRBD1 (5 bases). The CDR3 is 16 residues long. V lost 1 base and J 8 bases, leaving 15 bases between the germline ends. Per germline, CDR1 SGHTA and CDR2 FQGNSA. The CDR3 spells CASSLGGVGSDSPLHF. The CDR3 region has the DNA TGTGCCAGCAGCTTAGGGGGGGTTGGTTCGGATTCACCCCTCCACTTT.

This clonotype has just a few counts. An end of the junction does not agree with germline; a read error may underlie this. The chain employs TRBV5-6 and TRBJ1-2, with TRBD1 matching over 7 bases. Germline values: CDR1 SGHDT, CDR2 YYEEEE. The CDR3 is 12 amino acids. Written as DNA, the CDR3 is TGTGCCAGCAGCTGGAGGGACAGCTCACCCCCCTTC. Translated, it gives CASSWRDSSPPF.

The chain links TRBV11-3 to TRBJ1-1, with a tentative D call TRBD1 (5 bases). V was shortened by 8 bases and J by 2 bases, with 12 bases between the two germline ends. The CDR3 sequence is 13 residues long. CDR1 SGHNT and CDR2 YENEEA come from the germline V gene. In DNA, the CDR3 is TGTGCCAGCGCCGACAGTCCCAACACTGAAGCTTTCTTT. Translated, it gives CASADSPNTEAFF.

This clonotype was seen only a few times. This chain joins TRBV6-5 and TRBJ1-2; unclear D gene. The CDR3 spans 13 residues. Trimming removed 0 bases at V and 4 bases at J, with 6 bases between. CDR1 is MNHEY, CDR2 SVGAGI, per germline. The CDR3 bases are TGTGCCAGCAGTTACTCGCTGATCTATGGCTACACCTTC. Translation: CASSYSLIYGYTF.

This sequence joins TRBV5-1 and TRBJ1-6, with D possibly matching TRBD1 (6 bases). The CDR3 covers 16 residues. CDR1 is SGHRS, CDR2 YFSETQ, per germline. The V end lost 4 bases, the J end lost 3 bases, and 14 bases lay between the germline ends. The DNA for the CDR3 is TGCGCCAGCAGCCTAAAGGGGGTTAACTATAATTCACCCCTCCACTTT. Amino acids: CASSLKGVNYNSPLHF.

This clonotype showed up many times. CDR3 residues: CASSLGRGDNEQFF. The CDR3 DNA reads TGTGCCAGCAGCTTAGGACGGGGGGACAATGAGCAGTTCTTC. The V gene is TRBV7-2, the J gene TRBJ2-1; 7 bases map to TRBD2. The CDR3 has 14 residues. The trim removed 1 base at V and 5 bases at J, leaving 2 bases unmatched. Germline CDR1 and CDR2: SGHTA and FQGNSA.